The 17 T cell receptor beta chains listed next were all sequenced from one sample in a study of T-cell reconstitution after alpha-beta-depleted transplantation in children. Unique molecular identifiers were incorporated when the TCRbeta library was constructed. MiXCR, run by TCRdb on the PCR reads, gives a single entry per CDR3 protein. The top ten clones hold about 6% of a sample with approximately 97,000 distinct CDR3 sequences, about 6% of them seen once. The sample consisted of PBMCs, mostly from graft donor cells, taken 60 days after TCRalphabeta/CD19-depleted stem cell transplant. The origin of the receptors is a female patient aged 2-10 years who had a stem cell transplant for Fanconi anemia, so the T cells may come from the graft donor.

This clonotype occurred many times. V gene TRBV5-6 combines with J gene TRBJ2-6; D is undetermined. The CDR3 has 14 amino acids. Germline lookup yields CDR1 SGHDT and CDR2 YYEEEE. The germline V and J ends were trimmed by 4 bases and 0 bases, with 5 bases remaining between them. In DNA form, the CDR3 reads TGTGCCAGCAGCCTAATCTCTGGGGCCAACGTCCTGACTTTC. Protein: CASSLISGANVLTF.

This clonotype has ten or more counts. This chain uses TRBV12-3 or TRBV12-4 with TRBJ2-5; 7 bases line up with TRBD1. CDR3 size: 14 residues. V was clipped by 4 bases and J by 2 bases; unmatched bases: 4. The CDR3 here is CASSSRDRQETQYF. CDR3 coding DNA: TGTGCCAGCAGTTCCAGGGACAGACAAGAGACCCAGTACTTC.

This clonotype came up many times. This rearrangement joins TRBV12-3 or TRBV12-4 to TRBJ2-1; 8 bases fit TRBD2. This CDR3 contains 14 residues. The V and J ends lost 1 base and 9 bases, in that order; junction bases with no gene match: 5. The CDR3 nucleotides read TGTGCCAGCAGTTTAGTCGGGGGGGTCCCTGAGCAGTTCTTC. Translating it yields CASSLVGGVPEQFF.

V and J are TRBV2 and TRBJ2-7; D gene uncertain. Germline V gene data show CDR1 as SNHLY and CDR2 as FYNNEI. V dropped 7 bases and J dropped 4 bases, with 8 bases sitting between them. The CDR3 length is 11 residues. The DNA of the CDR3 is TGTGCCAGCACCTCCCTTTACGAGCAGTACTTC. Translated: CASTSLYEQYF. Complete variable domain (other parts from reference TRBV2 and TRBJ2-7): EPEVTQTPSHQVTQMGQEVILRCVPISNHLYFYWYRQILGQKVEFLVSFYNNEISEKSEIFDDQFSVERPDGSNFTLKIRSTKLEDSAMYFCASTSLYEQYFGPGTRLTVT.

The J gene is TRBJ2-5, the V gene TRBV27; TRBD1 might be the D (7 bases). Trimming took off 6 bases at V and 2 bases at J, with 13 bases between the two ends. Germline CDR1 and CDR2: MNHEY and SMNVEV (reference sequence). This CDR3 has 14 amino acids. CDR3 sequence (DNA): TGTGCCAGCAGAGGGGGCGCGGGGCAAGAGACCCAGTACTTC. Translation gives CASRGGAGQETQYF.

At least ten counts were recorded for this clonotype. J is TRBJ2-1 and V is TRBV24-1; 14 nucleotides match TRBD2. V shed 4 bases, J shed 7 bases, and the junction held 14 bases outside the gene matches. The CDR3 loop spans 19 amino acids. Germline V gene lookup returns CDR1 KGHDR and CDR2 SFDVKD. The CDR3 DNA is TGTGCCACCAGTGACTCTGGGACTAGCGGGAGAGCGTGGAGGAATGAGCAGTTCTTC. It translates to CATSDSGTSGRAWRNEQFF.

This clonotype was counted between two and nine times. The rearrangement links TRBV28 to TRBJ1-2, with D uncertain. Trimming cost V 8 bases and J 5 bases, with 9 bases left between them. In germline, CDR1 is MDHEN, CDR2 SYDVKM. The CDR3 runs 11 residues. The CDR3 coding sequence is TGTGCCAGCGGTCAGTTTTATGGCTACACCTTC. Translated, it gives CASGQFYGYTF.

Turning to this clonotype: One base away lies a much larger clone, so this may be a sequencing read error. The chain couples TRBV6-5 to TRBJ1-1; D not resolved. This CDR3 is 12 amino acids long. Germline loops: CDR1 MNHEY, CDR2 SVGAGI. Trimming left V 8 bases short and J 8 bases short, with 15 bases between. The CDR3 is CASGQSRTEAFF. Here the CDR3 DNA reads TGTGCCAGCGGGCAAAGCAGGACCGAAGCTTTCTTT.

This clonotype has a count of ten or more. J is TRBJ2-1 and V is TRBV7-9; D not resolved. V was trimmed by 4 bases and J by 0 bases, leaving 13 bases between them. This CDR3 region has 16 residues. Per the germline V gene, CDR1 is SEHNR and CDR2 is FQNEAQ (reference sequence). The CDR3 nucleotides are TGTGCCAGCAGCTCCCGGATCGAAAGCTCCTACAATGAGCAGTTCTTC. The encoded protein is CASSSRIESSYNEQFF.

This clonotype was found many times. V usage is TRBV28 and J usage is TRBJ2-7, with D tentatively TRBD2 (6 bases). CDR1 is MDHEN and CDR2 is SYDVKM in the germline V gene. The length of the CDR3 is 17 residues. V lost 2 bases and J 3 bases, leaving 20 bases between the germline ends. DNA for the CDR3: TGTGCCAGCAGTTTAAGGGGACCCGGGACTTCGGTCTACGAGCAGTACTTC. Its translation is CASSLRGPGTSVYEQYF.

This clonotype was recorded a few times. The V call is TRBV28, the J call TRBJ2-7; possibly TRBD2 for D (5 bases). The CDR3 contains 14 residues. Germline CDR1 is MDHEN and CDR2 is SYDVKM. V gave up 3 bases and J gave up 3 bases, with 12 bases separating them. The CDR3 coding sequence is TGTGCCAGCAGTTTCGGGGTAGCCGGCTACGAGCAGTACTTC. Its translation: CASSFGVAGYEQYF.

This chain connects TRBV18 to TRBJ1-1; 7 bases are shared with TRBD1. Germline V lookup: CDR1 KGHSH, CDR2 LQKENI. Trimming cost V 5 bases and J 3 bases; bases outside gene matches: 6. CDR3 size: 14 residues. The CDR3 sequence is CASSRQGGDTEAFF. The CDR3 DNA reads TGTGCCAGCTCAAGACAGGGAGGAGACACTGAAGCTTTCTTT.

This clonotype was detected many times. This chain connects TRBV7-2 to TRBJ2-3, with 11 bases lining up with TRBD2. Germline CDR1 is SGHTA and CDR2 is FQGNSA. The CDR3 spans 16 residues. The ends lost 5 bases at V and 3 bases at J; junction bases unmatched: 7. In DNA form, the CDR3 reads TGTGCCAGCAGCGTACTAGCGGGGGTTACGACAGATACGCAGTATTTT. Translating gives CASSVLAGVTTDTQYF. Based on the CDR3 plus reference TRBV7-2 and TRBJ2-3, the full variable domain is GAGVSQSPSNKVTEKGKDVELRCDPISGHTALYWYRQSLGQGLEFLIYFQGNSAPDKSGLPSDRFSAERTGGSVSTLTIQRTQQEDSAVYLCASSVLAGVTTDTQYFGPGTRLTVL.

The table lists this clonotype with a few counts. This chain uses TRBV7-9 with TRBJ2-1, with 8 bases identical to TRBD2. The CDR3 extends over 17 amino acids. Germline lookup yields CDR1 SEHNR and CDR2 FQNEAQ (reference sequence). The ends lost 1 base at V and 3 bases at J; junction bases unmatched: 8. Here the CDR3 DNA reads TGTGCCAGCAGCTTAGTAGGCGGGAGGACCCACTACAATGAGCAGTTCTTC. This sequence encodes CASSLVGGRTHYNEQFF.

As for this clonotype: A much larger clone lies a single base off, so this may be a read error. The V and J genes are TRBV28 and TRBJ2-1; D uncertain. CDR1 is MDHEN, CDR2 SYDVKM, per germline. The CDR3 extends over 14 amino acids. For the CDR3, the DNA is TGTGCCAGCAGTTATTCACCCTTCTACAATAAGCAGTTCTTC. Protein sequence: CASSYSPFYNKQFF.

J is TRBJ2-1 and V is TRBV7-6; 9 bases map to TRBD1. This CDR3 region has 16 residues. The junction had 9 bases not matched to a gene; V was cut back by 1 base and J by 8 bases. Germline V gene sequence: CDR1 SGHVS, CDR2 FNYEAQ. The CDR3 spells CASSLGGDREGDEQFF. As DNA, the CDR3 is TGTGCCAGCAGCTTAGGAGGGGACAGGGAAGGGGATGAGCAGTTCTTC.

The V gene is TRBV29-1, the J gene TRBJ1-2, with D maybe TRBD1 (6 bases). The V end was cut by 7 bases, the J end by 8 bases, with 17 bases between. The CDR3 loop spans 12 amino acids. Germline CDR1 is SQVTM and CDR2 is ANQGSEA. DNA of the CDR3: TGCAGCGCCCCCGGACAGCAAAGCGGCTACACCTTC. Residues: CSAPGQQSGYTF. Variable domain in full (rest from reference TRBV29-1 and TRBJ1-2): SAVISQKPSRDICQRGTSLTIQCQVDSQVTMMFWYRQQPGQSLTLIATANQGSEATYESGFVIDKFPISRPNLTFSTLTVSNMSPEDSSIYLCSAPGQQSGYTFGSGTRLTVV.